This T cell receptor beta chain comes out of a study of tumor-infiltrating lymphocytes in localized non-small cell lung cancer. Study summary: From each patient, both tumor and uninvolved lung, non-adjacent to tumor, were sampled. Points from the study as a whole: Recurrence-free survival showed no association with tumor T-cell fraction.

Method: immunoSEQ multiplex PCR; TCRdb's copy keeps in-frame clones and lacks some. The data contain approximately 11,000 clones, 63% of them seen just once; the ten biggest clones take up around a tenth. Worth noting for this clone: The antigen is unknown.

This CDR3 spans 15 amino acids. Trimming cost V 3 bases and J 5 bases, with 13 bases left between them. Per the germline V gene, CDR1 is KGHSH and CDR2 is LQKENI. Sequenced material: lung tumor tissue. This TCR derives from a human donor with non-small cell lung cancer. The V gene is TRBV18, the J gene TRBJ2-2, with D maybe TRBD1 (5 bases). In DNA form, the CDR3 reads TGTGCCAGCTCACCGCAGGCAGGGCCTACCGGGGAGCTGTTTTTT. This sequence encodes CASSPQAGPTGELFF.